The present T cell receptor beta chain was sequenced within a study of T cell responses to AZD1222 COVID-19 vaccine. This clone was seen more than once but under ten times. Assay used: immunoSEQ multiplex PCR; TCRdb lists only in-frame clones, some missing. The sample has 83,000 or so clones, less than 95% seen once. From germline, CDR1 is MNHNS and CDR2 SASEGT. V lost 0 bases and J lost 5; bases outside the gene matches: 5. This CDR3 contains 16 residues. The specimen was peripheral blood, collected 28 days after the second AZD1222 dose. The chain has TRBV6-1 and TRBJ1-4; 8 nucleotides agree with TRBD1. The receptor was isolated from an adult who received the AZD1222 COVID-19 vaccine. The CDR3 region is CASSEASGGGNEKLFF. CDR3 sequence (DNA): TGTGCCAGCAGTGAAGCGTCAGGGGGCGGCAATGAAAAACTGTTTTTT.